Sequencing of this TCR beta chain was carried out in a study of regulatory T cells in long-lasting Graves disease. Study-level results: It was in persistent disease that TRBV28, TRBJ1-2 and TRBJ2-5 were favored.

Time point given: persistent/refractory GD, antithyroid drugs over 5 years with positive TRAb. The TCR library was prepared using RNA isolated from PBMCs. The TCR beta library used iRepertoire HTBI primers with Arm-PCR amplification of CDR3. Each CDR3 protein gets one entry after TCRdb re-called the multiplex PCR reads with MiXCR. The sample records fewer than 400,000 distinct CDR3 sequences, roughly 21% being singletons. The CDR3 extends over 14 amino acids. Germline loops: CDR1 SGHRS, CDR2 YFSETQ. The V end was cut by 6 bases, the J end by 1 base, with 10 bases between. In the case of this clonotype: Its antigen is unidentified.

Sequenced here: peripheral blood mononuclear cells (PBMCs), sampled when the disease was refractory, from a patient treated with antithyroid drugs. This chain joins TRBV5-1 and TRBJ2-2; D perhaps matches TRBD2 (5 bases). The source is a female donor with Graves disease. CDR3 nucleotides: TGCGCCAGCACGGAGGATTGGAACACCGGGGAGCTGTTTTTT. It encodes CASTEDWNTGELFF.